Presented here are 23 T cell receptor beta chains from one specimen sequenced in a study of blood T cell repertoires in COVID-19. Repertoires were generated with immunoSEQ multiplex PCR, while TCRdb's copy carries only in-frame clones and drops some. The sample has about 220,000 clones; 80% to 90% are singletons. The sample taken for sequencing was PBMCs or T cells enriched from blood (not recorded which). The receptors were gathered from a woman aged 18-30 years in a cohort exposed to, infected with or recovered from COVID-19 (not recorded which).

The sample holds one count of this clone. The chain recombines TRBV6-4 with TRBJ2-7; D is possibly TRBD1 (5 bases). There are 16 residues in the CDR3. The germline gives CDR1 MRHNA, CDR2 SNTAGT. The V end lost 2 bases, the J end lost 0 bases, and 14 bases lay between the germline ends. CDR3 protein: CASSDRIPDTSYEQYF. The CDR3 DNA follows: TGTGCCAGCAGTGACCGGATTCCGGACACCTCCTACGAGCAGTACTTC.

This sequence joins TRBV5-4 and TRBJ2-6; the D is unclear. The length of the CDR3 is 16 residues. Germline-derived CDR1 and CDR2 are SGHNT and YYREEE (reference sequence). Trimming took 0 bases from V and 0 from J, leaving 7 bases between them. CDR3 residues: CASSLAASSGANVLTF. The CDR3 nucleotides are TGTGCCAGCAGCTTGGCGGCTAGCTCTGGGGCCAACGTCCTGACTTTC. Using reference TRBV5-4 and TRBJ2-6 for the parts outside the CDR3, the full variable domain is ETGVTQSPTHLIKTRGQQVTLRCSSQSGHNTVSWYQQALGQGPQFIFQYYREEENGRGNFPPRFSGLQFPNYSSELNVNALELDDSALYLCASSLAASSGANVLTFGAGSRLTVL.

The chain uses TRBV7-9 and TRBJ1-6; 9 nucleotides align to TRBD1. V trimming: 1 base; J trimming: 8 bases; junction bases outside the gene matches: 9. CDR3 length equals 17 residues. Germline lookup yields CDR1 SEHNR and CDR2 FQNEAQ (reference sequence). Here the CDR3 reads CASSLVGTGLGDSPLHF. For the CDR3, the DNA is TGTGCCAGCAGCTTAGTTGGGACAGGGCTGGGTGATTCACCCCTCCACTTT.

The chain links TRBV6-5 to TRBJ1-1; 7 nucleotides line up with TRBD1. With 6 bases clipped from V and 3 bases from J, the junction kept 7 bases outside the gene matches. CDR1 is MNHEY, CDR2 SVGAGI, per germline. The CDR3 has 14 residues. The CDR3 protein is CASSRQGPDTEAFF. The DNA for the CDR3 is TGTGCCAGCAGCAGACAGGGTCCGGACACTGAAGCTTTCTTT.

Here the CDR3 reads CASSIVQDRSGYTF. DNA for the CDR3: TGTGCCAGTAGTATCGTCCAGGATAGGTCTGGCTACACCTTC. The V gene is TRBV19, the J gene TRBJ1-2; D is uncertain. Germline CDR1 is LNHDA and CDR2 is SQIVND (reference sequence). The CDR3 spans 14 residues. With 3 bases removed from V and 7 bases from J, the gap between germline ends came to 15 bases.

The chain joins TRBV6-1 to TRBJ2-5; 7 positions match TRBD2. Germline V lookup: CDR1 MNHNS, CDR2 SASEGT. The CDR3 is 14 residues long. V shed 3 bases and J 5 bases; nucleotides not matched to a gene: 6. The chain's CDR3 is CASSEIAGVETQYF. The CDR3 coding sequence is TGTGCCAGCAGTGAGATTGCGGGGGTGGAGACCCAGTACTTC.

The rearrangement uses TRBV7-3 and TRBJ2-1; 7 bases line up with TRBD1. Germline V gives CDR1 SGHTA, CDR2 FQGTGA. There are 13 residues in the CDR3. The V segment lost 4 bases and the J segment 7 bases; nucleotides outside the gene matches: 4. This chain's CDR3 is CASSSNRGNEQFF. The CDR3 coding sequence is TGTGCCAGCAGCTCCAACAGGGGAAATGAGCAGTTCTTC. The whole variable domain, filled in from reference TRBV7-3 and TRBJ2-1, reads GAGVSQTPSNKVTEKGKYVELRCDPISGHTALYWYRQSLGQGPEFLIYFQGTGAADDSGLPNDRFFAVRPEGSVSTLKIQRTERGDSAVYLCASSSNRGNEQFFGPGTRLTVL.

The rearrangement uses TRBV20-1 and TRBJ1-4, with unresolved D. The CDR3 consists of 13 residues. Germline CDR1 DFQATT, CDR2 SNEGSKA (reference sequence). V lost 3 bases to trimming and J lost 7 bases, with 12 bases between them. CDR3 residues: CSASEGGSEKLFF. The CDR3 DNA is TGCAGTGCTAGTGAGGGCGGGAGTGAAAAACTGTTTTTT.

This chain connects TRBV4-1 to TRBJ2-7, with 9 bases matching TRBD2. The CDR3 extends over 16 amino acids. Germline V CDR1 and CDR2: MGHRA, YSYEKL. The junction had 9 bases not matched to a gene; V was cut back by 0 bases and J by 6 bases. The CDR3 region has the DNA TGCGCCAGCAGCCAAGAGACGCCGGGACTAGCTGGCGAGCAGTACTTC. This translates into CASSQETPGLAGEQYF.

In nucleotides, the CDR3 is TGCGCCAGCAGGGATAGCGGGGGGGCGGAGACCCAGTACTTC. Encoded protein: CASRDSGGAETQYF. The genes are TRBV5-1 and TRBJ2-5; 11 nucleotides match TRBD2. There are 14 residues in the CDR3. The J segment lost 5 bases and the V segment lost 5 bases, leaving 5 bases of the junction unmatched. Germline assignment: CDR1 SGHRS and CDR2 YFSETQ.

DNA for the CDR3: TGTGCCAGCAGCCAAGAAATAACAGGGTTTTACGAGCAGTACTTC. Its translation: CASSQEITGFYEQYF. This chain links TRBV3-1 (or the pseudogene TRBV3-2) with TRBJ2-7, with D maybe TRBD1 (6 bases). The germline V gene has CDR1 LGHDT and CDR2 YNNKEL (reference sequence). This CDR3 has 15 amino acids. The V end lost 0 bases, the J end lost 4 bases, and 13 bases lay between the germline ends.

This clone occurred once. V usage is TRBV2 and J usage is TRBJ2-7, with D unresolved. The CDR3 is 12 amino acids. V was trimmed by 6 bases and J by 9 bases, leaving 15 bases between them. CDR1 is SNHLY and CDR2 is FYNNEI in the germline V gene. DNA of the CDR3: TGTGCCAGCAGCCCTACCCGGGTCGGGCAGTACTTC. It specifies CASSPTRVGQYF.

The DNA of the CDR3 is TGTGCCAGCTTCTCAGGGGTCCAAGAGACCCAGTACTTC. Translating it yields CASFSGVQETQYF. The chain carries TRBV2 and TRBJ2-5, with D maybe TRBD1 (6 bases). CDR3 length equals 13 residues. V lost 8 bases and J 1 base, leaving 11 bases between the germline ends. CDR1 is SNHLY, CDR2 FYNNEI, per germline.

The V and J genes are TRBV6-5 and TRBJ2-2, with TRBD1 identical over 12 bases. V gave up 4 bases and J gave up 3 bases; unmatched junction bases: 3. The CDR3 is 16 amino acids. Germline CDR1 and CDR2: MNHEY and SVGAGI. The CDR3 coding sequence is TGTGCCAGCAGTTCCGGGACAGGGGGCGACACCGGGGAGCTGTTTTTT. It codes for CASSSGTGGDTGELFF.

The chain carries TRBV7-2 and TRBJ2-3; D not certain. This CDR3 region has 11 residues. Trimming left V 1 base short and J 10 bases short, with 6 bases between. The germline CDR1 and CDR2 sequences are SGHTA and FQGNSA. CDR3 region: CASSLGFAQYF. The CDR3 DNA follows: TGTGCCAGCAGCTTAGGTTTCGCGCAGTATTTT.

V usage is TRBV6-1 and J usage is TRBJ1-1; the D is unclear. The CDR3 consists of 15 residues. The ends were cut back, 1 base at V and 0 bases at J, with 9 bases in the middle. Germline V lookup: CDR1 MNHNS, CDR2 SASEGT. Here the CDR3 reads CASSEGTIMNTEAFF. The CDR3 region has the DNA TGTGCCAGCAGTGAAGGCACAATTATGAACACTGAAGCTTTCTTT.

The chain has TRBV28 and TRBJ2-1; a possible D gene is TRBD2 (7 bases). Germline V gene lookup returns CDR1 MDHEN and CDR2 SYDVKM. The CDR3 is made up of 14 amino acids. Trimming cost V 7 bases and J 7 bases, with 17 bases left between them. The CDR3: CASILRGGVNEQFF. CDR3 DNA sequence: TGTGCCAGCATCCTGAGGGGGGGGGTAAATGAGCAGTTCTTC.

The chain links TRBV27 to TRBJ1-5; D perhaps matches TRBD1 (6 bases). The germline CDR1 and CDR2 sequences are MNHEY and SMNVEV (reference sequence). V was shortened by 8 bases and J by 3 bases, with 11 bases between the two germline ends. The CDR3 is made up of 13 amino acids. The CDR3 spells CASATGINQPQHF. The CDR3 DNA reads as TGTGCCAGCGCTACAGGGATCAATCAGCCCCAGCATTTT.

The chain recombines TRBV28 with TRBJ1-2, with D perhaps TRBD1 (5 bases). This CDR3 contains 13 residues. CDR1 MDHEN and CDR2 SYDVKM come from the germline V gene. The V and J ends lost 8 bases and 0 bases respectively, with 10 bases between them. The CDR3 loop is CASGHPANYGYTF. Written as DNA, the CDR3 is TGTGCCAGCGGACACCCTGCTAACTATGGCTACACCTTC.

This chain links TRBV29-1 with TRBJ1-2; TRBD1 aligns across 7 bases. With 6 bases clipped from V and 8 bases from J, the junction kept 15 bases outside the gene matches. The CDR3 has 14 residues. Looked up from germline, CDR1 is SQVTM and CDR2 is ANQGSEA. The CDR3 sequence is CSVLGQSKTGGYTF. The CDR3 coding sequence is TGCAGCGTCCTGGGACAGAGCAAAACAGGGGGCTACACCTTC. The whole variable domain, filled in from reference TRBV29-1 and TRBJ1-2, reads SAVISQKPSRDICQRGTSLTIQCQVDSQVTMMFWYRQQPGQSLTLIATANQGSEATYESGFVIDKFPISRPNLTFSTLTVSNMSPEDSSIYLCSVLGQSKTGGYTFGSGTRLTVV.

V gene TRBV3-1 (or the pseudogene TRBV3-2) combines with J gene TRBJ1-1; D unclear. V lost 1 base to trimming and J lost 8 bases, with 8 bases between them. Germline CDR1 and CDR2: LGHDT and YNNKEL (reference sequence). This CDR3 comprises 12 residues. CDR3 sequence reads: CASSQGGIEAFF. For the CDR3, the DNA is TGTGCCAGCAGCCAAGGCGGGATCGAAGCTTTCTTT.

The V and J genes are TRBV12-3 or TRBV12-4 and TRBJ2-7; perhaps TRBD1 as D (6 bases). Trimming left V 5 bases short and J 7 bases short, with 12 bases between. This CDR3 is built from 12 residues. CDR3 in amino acids: CASSTGPREQYF. The DNA of the CDR3 is TGTGCCAGCAGTACAGGGCCGCGAGAGCAGTACTTC.

The gene calls are TRBV5-1 and TRBJ1-1; 8 nucleotides match TRBD1. The CDR3 is 15 residues long. CDR1 is SGHRS, CDR2 YFSETQ, per germline. V shed 0 bases, J shed 5 bases, and the junction held 6 bases outside the gene matches. CDR3 sequence reads: CASSLGDRGMTEAFF. CDR3 nucleotides: TGCGCCAGCAGCTTGGGAGACAGGGGTATGACTGAAGCTTTCTTT.